This TCR beta chain was recovered during a study of shared clonotypes between healthy human individuals. Here immunoSEQ multiplex PCR was the method, and the copy in TCRdb shows in-frame clones only, minus some. The profile shows about 380,000 clones, about 96% of them singletons. The CDR3 is made up of 15 amino acids. CDR1 is MDHEN, CDR2 SYDVKM, per germline. Germline trimming cut 1 base from V and 12 bases from J; bases unmatched to any gene: 10. The sample taken for sequencing was memory CD8+ T cells sorted from blood. Subset in this sample: CD45RO+ cells pooled with CCR7-negative TemRA cells. J is TRBJ2-7 and V is TRBV28; 12 bases are shared with TRBD1. The source of this sequence is a man aged 30 to 45 in good health. CDR3 residues: CASSLLAGTGGPPYF. The DNA for the CDR3 is TGTGCCAGCAGTTTATTGGCCGGGACAGGGGGCCCTCCGTACTTC. The full variable domain, rest sourced from reference TRBV28 and TRBJ2-7, is DVKVTQSSRYLVKRTGEKVFLECVQDMDHENMFWYRQDPGLGLRLIYFSYDVKMKEKGDIPEGYSVSREKKERFSLILESASTNQTSMYLCASSLLAGTGGPPYFGPGTRLTVT.